The 11 T cell receptor beta chains below were found in one sample sequenced in a study of T cell changes during pregnancy in multiple sclerosis. Only in-frame clones appear in the TCRdb table, and some are missing; sequencing was by immunoSEQ multiplex PCR. The sample has 90,000 to 120,000 clones, about 90% seen once; the top ten hold more than 0.65%. The sample here was peripheral blood, taken in the third trimester of pregnancy. These receptors originate from a female donor in good health, enrolled as a control in a pregnancy study.

The chain couples TRBV12-5 to TRBJ2-2; D call uncertain. The V end lost 6 bases, the J end lost 4 bases, and 9 bases lay between the germline ends. CDR3 length: 13 residues. Germline-derived CDR1 and CDR2 are LGHNT and FRNRAP. CDR3: CASGPPGTGELFF. CDR3 DNA sequence: TGTGCTAGTGGCCCTCCGGGCACCGGGGAGCTGTTTTTT.

The chain has TRBV9 and TRBJ2-3; 9 bases agree with TRBD2. CDR3 length equals 15 residues. The junction had 3 bases not matched to a gene; V was cut back by 0 bases and J by 4 bases. Germline CDR1 SGDLS, CDR2 YYNGEE. The CDR3 coding sequence is TGTGCCAGCAGCGTAGGGACTAGCGACTCAGATACGCAGTATTTT. This encodes CASSVGTSDSDTQYF.

This clone turned up a few times. The chain uses TRBV6-1 and TRBJ1-1; D possibly corresponds to TRBD1 (5 bases). Trimming left V 8 bases short and J 7 bases short, with 8 bases between. The CDR3 contains 10 residues. CDR1 and CDR2 from the germline V gene are MNHNS and SASEGT. The CDR3 DNA follows: TGTGCCAGCGAAGGGGTTGAAGCTTTCTTT. Its protein is CASEGVEAFF.

The rearrangement links TRBV7-2 to TRBJ2-7; 13 bases agree with TRBD2. Germline V gene lookup returns CDR1 SGHTA and CDR2 FQGNSA. This CDR3 has 18 amino acids. Germline trimming cut 7 bases from V and 7 bases from J; bases unmatched to any gene: 19. The DNA for the CDR3 is TGTGCCAGCACTAAACTTTGGACTAGCGGGGGCCCGCTCAGGGAGCAGTACTTC. This gives the protein CASTKLWTSGGPLREQYF.

The chain uses TRBV2 and TRBJ2-5; 9 bases fit TRBD2. Germline-derived CDR1 and CDR2 are SNHLY and FYNNEI. V was pared by 9 bases and J by 7 bases, with 12 bases of the junction left unmatched. The CDR3 is 14 amino acids. The CDR3 DNA is TGTGCCAGTGGAGATAGCGGGGGTGCGCGGACCCAGTACTTC. Protein sequence: CASGDSGGARTQYF.

This clone was seen a few times. This rearrangement joins TRBV19 to TRBJ1-1; D is possibly TRBD1 (6 bases). The CDR3 loop spans 13 amino acids. V dropped 3 bases and J dropped 4 bases, with 9 bases sitting between them. Germline V lookup: CDR1 LNHDA, CDR2 SQIVND (reference sequence). CDR3: CASSIGQLTEAFF. The CDR3 DNA follows: TGTGCCAGTAGTATCGGACAGCTCACTGAAGCTTTCTTT.

This clone was picked up a small number of times. The J gene is TRBJ2-7, the V gene TRBV7-9, with TRBD2 as a possible D gene (6 bases). Germline lookup yields CDR1 SEHNR and CDR2 FQNEAQ (reference sequence). The CDR3 has 12 residues. Trimming took off 7 bases at V and 3 bases at J, with 10 bases between the two ends. CDR3: CASIGGSYEQYF. In DNA, the CDR3 is TGTGCCAGCATCGGGGGAAGCTACGAGCAGTACTTC.

The rearrangement links TRBV4-3 to TRBJ1-5; D gene ambiguous. With 3 bases removed from V and 5 bases from J, the gap between germline ends came to 8 bases. Germline V lookup: CDR1 LGHNA, CDR2 YSLEER. The CDR3 consists of 13 residues. This CDR3 reads CASSQAIYQPQHF. CDR3 DNA: TGCGCCAGCAGCCAGGCCATTTATCAGCCCCAGCATTTT.

The chain has TRBV7-9 and TRBJ1-2; 12 bases align to TRBD1. This CDR3 comprises 15 residues. V lost 5 bases, J lost 6 bases, and 7 bases stayed unmatched. Germline V gives CDR1 SEHNR, CDR2 FQNEAQ (reference sequence). This CDR3 reads CASSRSGTGGNGYTF. CDR3 sequence (DNA): TGTGCCAGCAGCCGGTCCGGGACAGGGGGCAATGGCTACACCTTC.

The chain has TRBV18 and TRBJ2-6, with D maybe TRBD1 (5 bases). The CDR3 spans 17 residues. V lost 1 base to trimming and J lost 0 bases, with 10 bases between them. Per the germline V gene, CDR1 is KGHSH and CDR2 is LQKENI. The CDR3, as DNA: TGTGCCAGCTCACCACTCGCAGGGCACTCTGGGGCCAACGTCCTGACTTTC. Amino acids: CASSPLAGHSGANVLTF.

The chain uses TRBV9 and TRBJ1-6, with 9 bases lining up with TRBD1. Germline trimming cut 3 bases from V and 7 bases from J; bases unmatched to any gene: 5. Germline V gene data show CDR1 as SGDLS and CDR2 as YYNGEE. CDR3 length: 15 amino acids. CDR3 nucleotide sequence: TGTGCCAGCAGCGCCGAGGGGACAGGGAATTCACCCCTCCACTTT. Protein sequence: CASSAEGTGNSPLHF. The full variable domain, with the rest looked up from reference TRBV9 and TRBJ1-6, is DSGVTQTPKHLITATGQRVTLRCSPRSGDLSVYWYQQSLDQGLQFLIQYYNGEERAKGNILERFSAQQFPDLHSELNLSSLELGDSALYFCASSAEGTGNSPLHFGNGTRLTVT.